The 21 T cell receptor beta chains below come from one sample, sequenced in a study of early T cells in non-severe SARS-CoV-2 infection. TCRdb called the 5' RACE reads again in MiXCR, with one record for every CDR3 protein. Here the sample spans roughly 67,000 distinct CDR3 sequences, over 9% being singletons. Sequenced: whole blood. Receptor source: an adult who was a healthcare worker with PCR-confirmed SARS-CoV-2 infection or an uninfected control (not recorded which).

This chain connects TRBV7-6 to TRBJ2-5; 12 bases align to TRBD2. Germline V CDR1 and CDR2: SGHVS, FNYEAQ. This CDR3 is built from 16 residues. J was trimmed by 5 bases and V by 5 bases; bases with no gene match: 9. The CDR3 spells CASSSTRTSGVETQYF. As DNA, the CDR3 is TGTGCCAGCAGCAGCACCCGGACTAGCGGGGTCGAGACCCAGTACTTC.

This clonotype was seen repeatedly, ten times or more. The chain uses TRBV19 and TRBJ1-1, with D tentatively TRBD1 (5 bases). Trimming pared 5 bases from V and 7 bases from J, leaving 14 bases between. This CDR3 comprises 13 residues. Germline CDR1 is LNHDA and CDR2 is SQIVND (reference sequence). The DNA for the CDR3 is TGTGCCAGTAGTCCGCAGGGAACCAGTGAAGCTTTCTTT. Its translation: CASSPQGTSEAFF.

This clonotype was seen a few times. CDR3 residues: CATGGEPSYEQYF. The CDR3, as DNA: TGTGCCACAGGAGGGGAGCCCTCCTACGAGCAGTACTTC. The J gene is TRBJ2-7, the V gene TRBV25-1; the D gene is possibly TRBD2 (6 bases). V was pared by 10 bases and J by 0 bases, with 13 bases between. The germline V gene encodes CDR1 MGHDK and CDR2 SYGVNS. This CDR3 contains 13 residues.

The chain has TRBV7-9 and TRBJ2-3, with 9 bases that match TRBD2. With 5 bases clipped from V and 2 bases from J, the junction kept 11 bases outside the gene matches. The germline V gene has CDR1 SEHNR and CDR2 FQNEAQ (reference sequence). This CDR3 has 17 amino acids. CDR3 in amino acids: CASSEANSGGLTDTQYF. The DNA for the CDR3 is TGTGCCAGCAGCGAAGCTAATAGCGGGGGACTCACAGATACGCAGTATTTT.

This CDR3 is CASSPGDQPQHF. CDR3 nucleotide sequence: TGTGCCAGCAGCCCAGGGGATCAGCCCCAGCATTTT. The V call is TRBV2, the J call TRBJ1-5, with D perhaps matching TRBD1 (6 bases). The V gene's germline CDR1 is SNHLY and CDR2 FYNNEI. The V end was cut by 6 bases, the J end by 5 bases, with 8 bases between. This CDR3 has 12 residues.

This clonotype has just a few counts. One end of the junction is discordant with germline, which a read error may explain. The chain joins TRBV13 to TRBJ2-1, with D possibly being TRBD2 (5 bases). Germline CDR1 and CDR2: PRHDT and FYEKMQ (reference sequence). The CDR3 has 16 amino acids. CDR3 protein: CASTLSGIAPYNEQFF. The CDR3 bases are TGTGCCAGCACCTTATCCGGAATAGCGCCCTACAATGAGCAGTTCTTC.

This chain joins TRBV20-1 and TRBJ1-2; no firm D call. The germline V gene has CDR1 DFQATT and CDR2 SNEGSKA (reference sequence). This CDR3 region has 13 residues. Trimming shortened V by 0 bases and J by 4 bases, and 9 bases separated the two germline ends. CDR3 protein: CSARDQQTYGYTF. CDR3 in DNA: TGCAGTGCTAGAGATCAACAAACCTATGGCTACACCTTC.

In its sample, this clonotype was seen many times. V and J are TRBV12-3 or TRBV12-4 and TRBJ2-5; D tentatively reads TRBD1 or TRBD2 (5 bases each). Deletions cut 7 bases from V and 5 bases from J, with 17 bases between. The CDR3 consists of 14 residues. This CDR3 is CASTHYPGTETQYF. The CDR3 DNA sequence: TGTGCCAGCACTCACTACCCAGGGACGGAGACCCAGTACTTC.

The chain links TRBV5-1 to TRBJ2-3; D is perhaps TRBD2 (6 bases). The CDR3 consists of 14 residues. Germline assignment: CDR1 SGHRS and CDR2 YFSETQ. V was cut by 4 bases and J by 2 bases, with 11 bases left in between. This CDR3 is CASSPRTNTDTQYF. The CDR3 DNA is TGCGCCAGCAGCCCAAGGACTAACACAGATACGCAGTATTTT.

In this sample, this clonotype turned up once. One base away lies a much larger clone, so this may be a sequencing read error. The rearrangement joins TRBV29-1 to TRBJ2-1, with D tentatively TRBD1 (7 bases). This CDR3 region has 13 residues. Germline V CDR1 and CDR2: SQVTM, ANQGSEA. Deletions cut 4 bases from V and 2 bases from J, with 9 bases between. CDR3 region: CSVAGGTYNEQFF. The CDR3 nucleotides are TGCAGCGTTGCAGGGGGGACCTACAATGAGCAGTTCTTC.

This clonotype turned up a few times. CDR3 region: CSAREASSWHGGTDTQYF. The CDR3 coding sequence is TGCAGTGCTAGAGAGGCCTCCTCGTGGCATGGGGGGACAGATACGCAGTATTTT. The chain employs TRBV20-1 and TRBJ2-3; D possibly corresponds to TRBD2 (6 bases). Deletions cut 0 bases from V and 3 bases from J, with 22 bases between. CDR1 is DFQATT, CDR2 SNEGSKA, per germline (reference sequence). The CDR3 covers 18 residues.

This clonotype occurred many times. The V gene is TRBV7-2, the J gene TRBJ2-3; 11 nucleotides line up with TRBD2. Per germline, CDR1 SGHTA and CDR2 FQGNSA. Unmatched junction bases numbered 9, after V lost 4 bases and J lost 0 bases. This CDR3 comprises 18 residues. CDR3 in DNA: TGTGCCAGCAGCTCTTGGGCCATAGCGGGGGGGAGCACAGATACGCAGTATTTT. Translated, it gives CASSSWAIAGGSTDTQYF.

V and J are TRBV6-5 and TRBJ2-1, with D possibly TRBD1 on 6 matching bases. The CDR3 contains 12 residues. The germline V and J ends were trimmed by 2 bases and 9 bases, with 8 bases remaining between them. Germline V lookup: CDR1 MNHEY, CDR2 SVGAGI. CDR3 region: CASSYRGSEQFF. DNA of the CDR3: TGTGCCAGCAGTTACAGGGGGAGTGAGCAGTTCTTC.

The chain carries TRBV21-1 and TRBJ2-5; the D call in the table, TRBD1, was not verified against the DNA. TRBV21-1 is given as a pseudogene. The CDR3 loop spans 14 amino acids. CDR3 coding DNA: TGTGCCAGCTGCAAATCCCGTGCTAAAGAGACCCAGTACTTC. Encoded protein: CASCKSRAKETQYF.

In its sample, this clonotype was seen a few times. The chain combines TRBV20-1 with TRBJ2-1; TRBD1 agrees at 11 bases. The V gene end was trimmed by 5 bases and the J gene end by 6 bases; junction bases not matched to a gene: 12. Germline V gene data show CDR1 as DFQATT and CDR2 as SNEGSKA (reference sequence). CDR3 length equals 16 residues. The CDR3 here is CSAVGQGGEVSNEQFF. CDR3 in DNA: TGCAGTGCTGTGGGACAGGGGGGGGAAGTGTCCAATGAGCAGTTCTTC.

This clonotype was found many times. The chain carries TRBV6-6 and TRBJ2-1; D call uncertain. Trimming pared 5 bases from V and 6 bases from J, leaving 14 bases between. CDR1 and CDR2 (germline): MNHNY, SVGAGI (reference sequence). The CDR3 totals 14 residues. CDR3 DNA: TGTGCCAGCAGTAACGACCGGACCGCCAATGAGCAGTTCTTC. It specifies CASSNDRTANEQFF.

The V and J genes are TRBV5-8 and TRBJ1-2; 9 bases line up with TRBD1. This CDR3 comprises 15 residues. Germline-derived CDR1 and CDR2 are SGHTS and YDEGEE. Trimming removed 0 bases from V and 7 bases from J; junction bases left unmatched: 7. The CDR3, as DNA: TGTGCCAGCAGCTTGGGGGGGACAGGGCCGGCTGGCTACACCTTC. Translation: CASSLGGTGPAGYTF.

This clonotype was recorded many times. The chain joins TRBV5-1 to TRBJ1-1, with D maybe TRBD1 (6 bases). V was cut by 4 bases and J by 1 base, with 14 bases left in between. Looked up from germline, CDR1 is SGHRS and CDR2 is YFSETQ. This CDR3 comprises 15 residues. CDR3 in amino acids: CASSPLAGANTEAFF. The DNA of the CDR3 is TGCGCCAGCAGCCCTCTCGCGGGGGCGAACACTGAAGCTTTCTTT.

The chain couples TRBV12-3 or TRBV12-4 to TRBJ2-5, with TRBD1 matching 7 bases. CDR3 size: 13 residues. The V gene end was trimmed by 6 bases and the J gene end by 3 bases; junction bases not matched to a gene: 4. CDR3 in amino acids: CASRLQGEETQYF. CDR3 nucleotides: TGTGCCAGCAGACTCCAGGGGGAAGAGACCCAGTACTTC.

This clonotype was observed at least ten times. V usage is TRBV4-1 and J usage is TRBJ1-5; weak D call: TRBD1 (6 bases). This CDR3 contains 15 residues. Germline lookup yields CDR1 MGHRA and CDR2 YSYEKL. With 3 bases removed from V and 7 bases from J, the gap between germline ends came to 16 bases. CDR3 DNA: TGCGCCAGCAGCCAGGGGGGGCTTAGACCCCAGCCCCAGCATTTT. Translated, it gives CASSQGGLRPQPQHF.

By sample share, this clonotype is medium-sized (0.01 to 0.1%). V usage is TRBV13 and J usage is TRBJ2-3; 12 nucleotides agree with TRBD2. V trimming: 5 bases; J trimming: 6 bases; junction bases outside the gene matches: 9. The CDR3 spans 16 residues. The V gene's germline CDR1 is PRHDT and CDR2 FYEKMQ (reference sequence). The CDR3 here is CASSHSSGGALDTQYF. The CDR3 bases are TGTGCCAGCAGCCATTCTAGCGGGGGGGCCTTGGATACGCAGTATTTT.